The present TCR beta chain was sequenced within a study of T-cell reconstitution after alpha-beta-depleted transplantation in children. In this sample, this clonotype turned up many times. Its specificity is not known. Germline CDR1 reads DFQATT; CDR2 reads SNEGSKA (reference sequence). The J segment lost 1 base and the V segment lost 5 bases, leaving 5 bases of the junction unmatched. The CDR3 consists of 13 residues. Study-wide results and limits: A year had passed since transplant, and T-cell counts and diversity by then came mostly from newly produced T cells. Several hundred rapidly expanded clones from non-depleted graft cells reportedly supplied alpha-beta T cells about two months post-transplant.

Library preparation (for TCRbeta) was performed with unique molecular identifiers. MiXCR, applied by TCRdb to the PCR reads, yields one record per CDR3 protein. The data hold approximately 200,000 distinct CDR3 sequences, with roughly 6.3% observed a single time. Source: PBMCs, taken before TCRalphabeta/CD19-depleted stem cell transplant. The sequence was collected from a girl under three years old with combined immunodeficiency, due to receive a stem cell transplant. The chain has TRBV20-1 and TRBJ2-7, with 7 bases fitting TRBD1. CDR3 coding DNA: TGCAGTGCTCCCCGGACAGGATCCTACGAGCAGTACTTC. Amino acids: CSAPRTGSYEQYF.